This TCR beta chain comes out of a study of tissue T cells after allogeneic stem cell transplantation. GI sites, liver, skin and spleen were taken after median 9.75 post-mortem hours. Germline V gene sequence: CDR1 MNHEY, CDR2 SMNVEV (reference sequence). This CDR3 region has 17 residues. The ends were cut back, 3 bases at V and 8 bases at J, with 20 bases in the middle. Clones were sequenced by immunoSEQ multiplex PCR, and TCRdb holds only the in-frame ones, with some missing. The table includes 10,000 or so clones, approximately 64% detected once. This clonotype originated in a woman aged 18-49 years with breast cancer. This chain connects TRBV27 to TRBJ1-6, with unresolved D. Specimen: tissue from the ileum, collected at autopsy. The CDR3 region has the DNA TGTGCCAGCAGTTTTGGGTTGGCTCGGACTAGGGATTCACCCCTCCACTTT. This gives the protein CASSFGLARTRDSPLHF.